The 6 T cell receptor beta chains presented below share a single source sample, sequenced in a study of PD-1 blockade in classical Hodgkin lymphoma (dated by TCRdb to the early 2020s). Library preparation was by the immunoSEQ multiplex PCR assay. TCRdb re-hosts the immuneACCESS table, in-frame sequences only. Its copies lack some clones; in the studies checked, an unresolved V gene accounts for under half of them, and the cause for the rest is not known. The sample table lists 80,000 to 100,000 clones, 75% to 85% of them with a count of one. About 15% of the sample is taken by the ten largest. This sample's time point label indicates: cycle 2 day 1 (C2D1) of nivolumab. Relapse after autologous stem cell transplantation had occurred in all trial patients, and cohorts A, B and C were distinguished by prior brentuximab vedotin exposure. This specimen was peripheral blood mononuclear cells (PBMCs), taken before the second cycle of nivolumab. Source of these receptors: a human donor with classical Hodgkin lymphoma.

The CDR3 bases are TGTGCCAGCAGTTACGAGGGAAATACGCAGTATTTT. This gives the protein CASSYEGNTQYF. The chain employs TRBV6-6 and TRBJ2-3; D is possibly TRBD2 (5 bases). V lost 2 bases and J lost 7, with 7 bases in between. The CDR3 length is 12 residues. CDR1 is MNHNY, CDR2 SVGAGI, per germline (reference sequence).

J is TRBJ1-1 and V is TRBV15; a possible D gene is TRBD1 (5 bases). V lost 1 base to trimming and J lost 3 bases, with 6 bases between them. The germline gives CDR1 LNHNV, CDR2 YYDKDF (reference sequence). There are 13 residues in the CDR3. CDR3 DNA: TGTGCCACCAGCAGAGGGGGGTACACTGAAGCTTTCTTT. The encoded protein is CATSRGGYTEAFF.

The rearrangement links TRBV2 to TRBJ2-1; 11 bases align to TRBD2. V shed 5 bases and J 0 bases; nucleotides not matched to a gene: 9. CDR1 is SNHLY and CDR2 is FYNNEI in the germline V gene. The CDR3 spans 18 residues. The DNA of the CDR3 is TGTGCCAGCAGTTGGGATACTAGCGGGAGAGGCTCCTACAATGAGCAGTTCTTC. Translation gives CASSWDTSGRGSYNEQFF.

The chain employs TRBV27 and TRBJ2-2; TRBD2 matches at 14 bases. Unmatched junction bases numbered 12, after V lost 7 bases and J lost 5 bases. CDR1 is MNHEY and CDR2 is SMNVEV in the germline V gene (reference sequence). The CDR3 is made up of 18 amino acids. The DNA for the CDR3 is TGTGCCAGCAACCGTTGGGGACTAGCGGGAGAACGGACCGGGGAGCTGTTTTTT. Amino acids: CASNRWGLAGERTGELFF.

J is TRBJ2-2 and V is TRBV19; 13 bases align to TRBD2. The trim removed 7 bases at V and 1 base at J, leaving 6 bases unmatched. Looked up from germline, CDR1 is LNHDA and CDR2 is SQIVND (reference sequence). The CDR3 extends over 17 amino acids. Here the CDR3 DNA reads TGTGCCAGTATGGGGACTAGCGGGAAGTGGAACACCGGGGAGCTGTTTTTT. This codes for CASMGTSGKWNTGELFF.

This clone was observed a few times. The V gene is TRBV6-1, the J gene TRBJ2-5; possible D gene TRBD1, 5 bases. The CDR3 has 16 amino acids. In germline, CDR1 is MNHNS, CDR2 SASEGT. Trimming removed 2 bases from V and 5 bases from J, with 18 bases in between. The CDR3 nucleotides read TGTGCCAGCAGTGAAATGGCTAGGTGGGGCAGGGAGACCCAGTACTTC. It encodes CASSEMARWGRETQYF.